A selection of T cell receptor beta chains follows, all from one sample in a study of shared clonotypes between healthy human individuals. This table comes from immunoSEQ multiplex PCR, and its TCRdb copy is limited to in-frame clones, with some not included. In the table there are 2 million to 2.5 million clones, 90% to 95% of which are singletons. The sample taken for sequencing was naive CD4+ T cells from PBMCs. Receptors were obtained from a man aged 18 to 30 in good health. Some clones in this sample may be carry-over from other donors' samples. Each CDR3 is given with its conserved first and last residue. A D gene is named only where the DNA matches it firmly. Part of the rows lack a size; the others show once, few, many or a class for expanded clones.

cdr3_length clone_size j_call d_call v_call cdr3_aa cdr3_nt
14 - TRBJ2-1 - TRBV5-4 CASSLGAGYNEQFF TGTGCCAGCAGCTTGGGCGCTGGTTACAATGAGCAGTTCTTC
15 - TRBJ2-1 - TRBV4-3 CASSQERPGGDEQFF TGCGCCAGCAGCCAAGAACGACCTGGGGGAGATGAGCAGTTCTTC
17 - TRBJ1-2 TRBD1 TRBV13 CASSLSPGQGFRWGYTF TGTGCCAGCAGCTTAAGTCCCGGACAGGGTTTTCGCTGGGGCTACACCTTC
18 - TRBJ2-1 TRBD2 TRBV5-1 CASSLGLRLAGSYNEQFF TGCGCCAGCAGCTTGGGTCTCCGGCTAGCGGGGAGTTACAATGAGCAGTTCTTC
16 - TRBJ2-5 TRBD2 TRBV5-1 CASSPRGLAGGETQYF TGCGCCAGCAGCCCCAGGGGACTAGCGGGCGGGGAGACCCAGTACTTC
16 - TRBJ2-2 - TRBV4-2 CASSQGTTANTGELFF TGTGCCAGCAGCCAGGGGACAACGGCGAACACCGGGGAGCTGTTTTTT
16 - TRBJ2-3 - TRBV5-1 CASSLAGLIGTDTQYF TGCGCCAGCAGCTTGGCAGGCTTAATAGGTACAGATACGCAGTATTTT
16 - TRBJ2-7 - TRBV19 CASSDLGGLGAYEQYF TGTGCCAGTAGCGACCTTGGGGGACTCGGTGCCTACGAGCAGTACTTC
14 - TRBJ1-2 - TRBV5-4 CASSLPTMGYGYTF TGTGCCAGCAGCCTTCCGACGATGGGATATGGCTACACCTTC
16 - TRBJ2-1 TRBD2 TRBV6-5 CASSYSLWEGLDEQFF TGTGCCAGCAGTTACAGCTTGTGGGAGGGCCTCGATGAGCAGTTCTTC
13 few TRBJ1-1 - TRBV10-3 CAIRGRDETEAFF TGTGCCATCAGAGGAAGGGACGAAACTGAAGCTTTCTTT
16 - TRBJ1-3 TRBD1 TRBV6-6 CATQGTGLSSGNTIYF TGTGCCACCCAGGGGACAGGGCTTAGCTCTGGAAACACCATATATTTT
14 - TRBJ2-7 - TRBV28 CASSTSGTKYEQYF TGTGCCAGCAGCACGTCCGGGACAAAGTACGAGCAGTACTTC
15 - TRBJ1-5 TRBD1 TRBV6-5 CASSVRGTGGQPQHF TGTGCCAGCAGTGTCCGGGGGACAGGGGGCCAGCCCCAGCATTTT
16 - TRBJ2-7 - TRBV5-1 CASSLGQGTFYHEQYF TGCGCCAGCAGCCTGGGGCAGGGGACCTTTTATCACGAGCAGTACTTC
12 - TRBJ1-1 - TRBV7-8 CASSSNRVRAFF TGTGCCAGCAGCTCCAACAGGGTTCGGGCTTTCTTT
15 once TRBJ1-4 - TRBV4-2 CASSQVPVTPEKLFF TGTGCCAGCAGCCAAGTCCCAGTTACGCCTGAAAAACTGTTTTTT
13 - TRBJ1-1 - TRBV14 CASSRQSYTEAFF TGTGCCAGCAGTCGACAGTCTTACACTGAAGCTTTCTTT
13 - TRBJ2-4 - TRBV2 CASSESDWNIQYF TGTGCCAGCAGTGAATCCGACTGGAACATTCAGTACTTC
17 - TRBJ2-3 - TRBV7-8 CASSLVRFTAGTDTQYF TGTGCCAGCAGCTTAGTTCGTTTTACGGCGGGCACAGATACGCAGTATTTT
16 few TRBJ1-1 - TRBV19 CASSIAGETPNTEAFF TGTGCCAGTAGTATAGCAGGGGAGACACCTAACACTGAAGCTTTCTTT
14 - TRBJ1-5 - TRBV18 CASSPGDSNQPQHF TGTGCCAGCTCACCAGGGGATAGCAATCAGCCCCAGCATTTT